Here is one T cell receptor beta chain with its context. This specimen comes from a study of shared clonotypes between healthy human individuals. The CDR3 extends over 17 amino acids. Germline assignment: CDR1 KGHSH and CDR2 LQKENI. The V end lost 2 bases, the J end lost 0 bases, and 14 bases lay between the germline ends. The repertoire was sequenced with immunoSEQ multiplex PCR; TCRdb's copy has only in-frame clones and lacks some. The data show around 980,000 clones, around three quarters seen once. Material: memory CD4+ T cells from PBMCs. Specified subset: CD45RA-negative fraction. The V and J genes are TRBV18 and TRBJ1-3; D gene unclear. The TCR comes from a man between 18 and 29 years old in good health. Some clones in this sample may be carry-over from other donors' samples. The CDR3 DNA follows: TGTGCCAGCTCACCAAATGAAGAAGGAATCTCTGGAAACACCATATATTTT. It is translated as CASSPNEEGISGNTIYF.